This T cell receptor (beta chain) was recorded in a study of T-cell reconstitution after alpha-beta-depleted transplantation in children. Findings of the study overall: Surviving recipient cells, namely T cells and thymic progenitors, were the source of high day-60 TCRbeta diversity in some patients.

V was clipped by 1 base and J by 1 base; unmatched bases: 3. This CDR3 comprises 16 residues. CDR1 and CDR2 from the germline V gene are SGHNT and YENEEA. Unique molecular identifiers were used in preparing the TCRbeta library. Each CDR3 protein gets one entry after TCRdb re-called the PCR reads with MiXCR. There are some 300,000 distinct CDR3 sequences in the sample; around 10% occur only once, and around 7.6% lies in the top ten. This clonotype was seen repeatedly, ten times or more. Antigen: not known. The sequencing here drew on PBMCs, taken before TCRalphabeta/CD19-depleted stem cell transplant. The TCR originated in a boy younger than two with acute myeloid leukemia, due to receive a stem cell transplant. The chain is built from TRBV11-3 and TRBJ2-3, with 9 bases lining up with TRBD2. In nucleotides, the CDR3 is TGTGCCAGCAGCTTAGGACTAGCGGACCGCACAGATACGCAGTATTTT. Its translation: CASSLGLADRTDTQYF.